Below, 9 T cell receptor beta chains from the same sample are listed, as sequenced in a study of immune heterogeneity within non-small cell lung tumors. For the TCR beta CDR3, multiplex PCR with 32 V and 13 J primers performed the amplification. TCRdb reprocessed the multiplex PCR reads via MiXCR and lists one record per CDR3 protein. The table includes thousands of distinct CDR3 sequences, 45% to 55% detected once. Bulk tumor gDNA, roughly 660 ng per sample, served as the TCR template. Several biopsies were collected from each primary tumor during surgery. They were spaced as far apart as possible within the tumor mass. It was patients with untreated, newly diagnosed non-small cell lung cancer who underwent curative surgery. Sample: lung tumor tissue. The receptors derive from a man in his sixties with non-small cell lung cancer.

The chain employs TRBV10-2 and TRBJ2-5; D ambiguous. This CDR3 has 11 amino acids. CDR1 is WSHSY and CDR2 is SAAADI in the germline V gene. V lost 0 bases, J lost 11 bases, and 7 bases lay in between. In DNA, the CDR3 is TGCGCCAGCAGTGAGTCGACACCTCAGTACTTC. Encoded protein: CASSESTPQYF.

This chain uses TRBV7-9 with TRBJ1-2; D unclear. From germline, CDR1 is SEHNR and CDR2 FQNEAQ (reference sequence). V gave up 1 base and J gave up 7 bases, with 10 bases separating them. This CDR3 is 13 amino acids long. CDR3 DNA: TGTGCCAGCAGCTTAGGCACGACTACTGGCTACACCTTC. This encodes CASSLGTTTGYTF.

This sequence joins TRBV7-9 and TRBJ1-5; no definite D call. This CDR3 has 14 residues. Germline CDR1 reads SEHNR; CDR2 reads FQNEAQ (reference sequence). V dropped 5 bases and J dropped 1 base, with 9 bases sitting between them. The CDR3: CASSQAGSNQPQHF. The CDR3 bases are TGTGCCAGCAGCCAAGCGGGGAGCAATCAGCCCCAGCATTTT.

This clonotype has more than one count but fewer than ten. This rearrangement joins TRBV12-3 or TRBV12-4 to TRBJ2-3; D is perhaps TRBD2 (6 bases). V was cut by 3 bases and J by 14 bases, with 24 bases left in between. The CDR3 is 15 amino acids. For the CDR3, the DNA is TGTGCCAGCAGTTTCGGGGTGCGCGCGGGGTCCCTCGGGTATTTT. Its translation: CASSFGVRAGSLGYF.

Note on this clonotype: The junction shows a germline mismatch at one end, possibly a read error. The rearrangement links TRBV3-1 to TRBJ2-3; the D is unclear. This CDR3 contains 15 residues. Germline V gene sequence: CDR1 LGHDT, CDR2 YNNKEL (reference sequence). The DNA of the CDR3 is TGTGCCAGCAGTCAAGACGGCCTTTTCACAGATACGCAGTATTTT. Amino acid sequence: CASSQDGLFTDTQYF.

V gene TRBV19 combines with J gene TRBJ1-5, with a weak D call TRBD1 (6 bases). The germline V gene has CDR1 LNHDA and CDR2 SQIVND (reference sequence). V was trimmed by 6 bases and J by 4 bases, leaving 13 bases between them. This CDR3 has 14 residues. This chain's CDR3 is CASSYTGFNQPQHF. The CDR3 region has the DNA TGTGCCAGTAGCTATACAGGGTTTAATCAGCCCCAGCATTTT.

The chain couples TRBV30 to TRBJ2-7, with D possibly being TRBD2 (5 bases). Between the trimmed V and J ends, which lost 5 bases and 5 bases, there was a span of 13 bases. Germline V lookup: CDR1 GTSNPN, CDR2 SVGIG (reference sequence). The CDR3 sequence is 12 residues long. The CDR3 nucleotides read TGTGCCTGGGACCGGAGGACCGACGAGCAGTACTTC. The encoded protein is CAWDRRTDEQYF.

The chain has TRBV25-1 and TRBJ2-3; 11 bases are shared with TRBD2. In germline, CDR1 is MGHDK, CDR2 SYGVNS. V gave up 0 bases and J gave up 7 bases; unmatched junction bases: 3. The CDR3 is 15 amino acids. The CDR3 here is CASSEYMTSGNTQYF. In DNA, the CDR3 is TGTGCCAGCAGTGAATATATGACTAGCGGGAATACGCAGTATTTT.

The V call is TRBV29-1, the J call TRBJ2-7; 7 bases are a match to TRBD1. This CDR3 is 13 amino acids long. Germline V gene lookup returns CDR1 SQVTM and CDR2 ANQGSEA. V was pared by 7 bases and J by 3 bases, with 9 bases of the junction left unmatched. The CDR3 bases are TGCAGCGCCCGACAGGGAAAGCACTACGAGCAGTACTTC. Its translation: CSARQGKHYEQYF.